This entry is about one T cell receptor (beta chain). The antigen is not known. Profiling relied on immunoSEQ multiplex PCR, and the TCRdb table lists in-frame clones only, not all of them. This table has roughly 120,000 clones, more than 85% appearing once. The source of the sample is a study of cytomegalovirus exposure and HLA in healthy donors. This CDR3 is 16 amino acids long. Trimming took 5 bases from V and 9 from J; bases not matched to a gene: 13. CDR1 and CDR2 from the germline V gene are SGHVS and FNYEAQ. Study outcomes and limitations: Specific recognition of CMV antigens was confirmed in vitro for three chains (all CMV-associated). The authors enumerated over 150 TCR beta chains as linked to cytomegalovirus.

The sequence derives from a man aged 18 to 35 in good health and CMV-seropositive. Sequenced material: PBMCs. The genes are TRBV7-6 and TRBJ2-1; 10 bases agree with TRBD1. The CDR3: CASSNPGTGVRGEQFF. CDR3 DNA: TGTGCCAGCAGCAATCCTGGGACAGGGGTTCGTGGTGAGCAGTTCTTC. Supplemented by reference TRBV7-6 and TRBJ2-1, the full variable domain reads GAGVSQSPRYKVTKRGQDVALRCDPISGHVSLYWYRQALGQGPEFLTYFNYEAQQDKSGLPNDRFSAERPEGSISTLTIQRTEQRDSAMYRCASSNPGTGVRGEQFFGPGTRLTVL.